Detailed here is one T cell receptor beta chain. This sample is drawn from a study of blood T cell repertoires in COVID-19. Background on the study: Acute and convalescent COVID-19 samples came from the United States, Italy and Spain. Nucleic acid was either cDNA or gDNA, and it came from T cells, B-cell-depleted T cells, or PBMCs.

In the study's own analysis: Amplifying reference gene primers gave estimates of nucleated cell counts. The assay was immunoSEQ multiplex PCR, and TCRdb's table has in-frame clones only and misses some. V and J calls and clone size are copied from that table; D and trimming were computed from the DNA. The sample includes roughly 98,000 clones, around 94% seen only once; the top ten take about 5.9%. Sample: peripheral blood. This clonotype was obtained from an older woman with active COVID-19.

The CDR3 DNA reads TGTGCCAGCTCACCCACCACCTCAGGGGGCGGAAATGAGCAGTTCTTC. Residues: CASSPTTSGGGNEQFF. The chain employs TRBV18 and TRBJ2-1; TRBD1 aligns across 8 bases. Trimming cost V 3 bases and J 7 bases; bases outside gene matches: 11. The CDR3 sequence is 16 residues long. Per germline, CDR1 KGHSH and CDR2 LQKENI. The full variable domain, with the rest looked up from reference TRBV18 and TRBJ2-1, is NAGVMQNPRHLVRRRGQEARLRCSPMKGHSHVYWYRQLPEEGLKFMVYLQKENIIDESGMPKERFSAEFPKEGPSILRIQQVVRGDSAAYFCASSPTTSGGGNEQFFGPGTRLTVL.